A single sample gave rise to the 5 T cell receptor beta chains below, sequenced in a study of cytomegalovirus exposure and HLA in healthy donors. The PCR made use of 60 Vbeta and 13 Jbeta primers. The assay was immunoSEQ multiplex PCR, and TCRdb's table has in-frame clones only and misses some. The data contain about 160,000 clones, 84% of them singletons. Sequenced sample: PBMCs. The source is a boy between 2 and 15 years old in good health and CMV-seronegative.

The chain carries TRBV20-1 and TRBJ1-1, with 7 nucleotides matching TRBD1. After removal of 4 bases from V and 11 bases from J, the junction contained 4 bases not matched to a gene. This CDR3 contains 10 residues. Germline V gene lookup returns CDR1 DFQATT and CDR2 SNEGSKA (reference sequence). CDR3 coding DNA: TGCAGTGCTAATAGCAGGGGGGCTTTCTTT. Residues: CSANSRGAFF.

Regarding this clone: Germline is not matched at one junction end, which may reflect a read error. V and J are TRBV4-1 and TRBJ2-1; D gene unclear. Germline loops: CDR1 MGHRA, CDR2 YSYEKL. This CDR3 has 15 amino acids. CDR3 amino acids: CASSQELKPRAEEFF. The CDR3 coding sequence is TGCGCCAGCAGCCAAGAATTAAAGCCGCGTGCTGAGGAGTTCTTC.

As to this clone: No conserved phenylalanine or tryptophan ends this CDR3, so it is likely a read error. The J gene is TRBJ1-5, the V gene TRBV5-1; the D gene is possibly TRBD1 (5 bases). The CDR3 spans 15 residues. Trimming cost V 0 bases and J 3 bases, with 10 bases left between them. Germline lookup yields CDR1 SGHRS and CDR2 YFSETQ. DNA for the CDR3: TGCGCCAGCAGCTTGGAGGGGAACAACAATCAGCCCCAGCATGTT. It yields the protein CASSLEGNNNQPQHV.

In this sample, this clone turned up a few times. J is TRBJ2-3 and V is TRBV11-2; D is possibly TRBD2 (5 bases). V was trimmed by 1 base and J by 6 bases, leaving 5 bases between them. Germline-derived CDR1 and CDR2 are SGHAT and FQNNGV. This CDR3 is 12 amino acids long. The CDR3 DNA reads TGTGCCAGCAGCTTAGGCGGGGATACGCAGTATTTT. It is translated as CASSLGGDTQYF.

This sequence joins TRBV6-6 and TRBJ1-1; TRBD1 aligns across 7 bases. With V trimmed by 0 bases and J by 4 bases, 5 bases remained unmatched. Germline lookup yields CDR1 MNHNY and CDR2 SVGAGI (reference sequence). The CDR3 runs to 15 residues. The CDR3 loop is CASSYSADRLTEAFF. Here the CDR3 DNA reads TGTGCCAGCAGTTACTCGGCGGACAGGCTCACTGAAGCTTTCTTT.